One TCR beta chain is described in this entry. Its specificity is unknown. The data were obtained in a study of shared clonotypes between healthy human individuals. Study at large: Samples came from a couple of female and three male donors aged 18 to 49. Findings and caveats of the study: Naive subsets generally exceeded memory subsets in estimated richness.

HIV-negative, healthy adults without recent acute infections or vaccinations were the donors. The length of the CDR3 is 18 residues. Assay used: immunoSEQ multiplex PCR; TCRdb lists only in-frame clones, some missing. The sample shows 100,000 to 120,000 clones, 68% of them seen only once. Sequencing was done on a sample of memory CD8+ T cells sorted from blood. Subset specified: CD45RO+ cells pooled with CCR7-negative TemRA cells. This TCR derives from a woman aged 30 to 39 in good health. The chain carries TRBV12-2 and TRBJ1-5; TRBD1 was called by the table and not checked on the DNA. TRBV12-2 is a known pseudogene. The CDR3 DNA is TGTGCAAGTCGCTTACCGATCCCGGGACAAAAAATTAATCAGCCCCAGCATTTT. This encodes CASRLPIPGQKINQPQHF.